A single sample is the source of the 9 T cell receptor beta chains below, sequenced in a study of blood T cell repertoires in COVID-19 (dated by TCRdb to 2019 to 2021). Library construction relied on the immunoSEQ multiplex PCR assay. Held by TCRdb, this immuneACCESS table contains in-frame sequences only and omits some clones. Under half of the omission traces to an unresolved V gene where checked; the cause of the rest is unknown. This sample holds roughly 200,000 clones; 65% to 85% were observed only once. The top ten clonotypes cover under 5% of the sample. Material for sequencing was peripheral blood. The source of these receptors is a man aged 50 to 60 with active or convalescent COVID-19.

This clone occurred a few times. This chain uses TRBV7-2 with TRBJ1-4; 8 bases are a match to TRBD1. With 2 bases clipped from V and 6 bases from J, the junction kept 5 bases outside the gene matches. Looked up from germline, CDR1 is SGHTA and CDR2 is FQGNSA. This CDR3 contains 15 residues. The CDR3 DNA sequence: TGTGCCAGCAGCTTAACCGGGACAGGCTATGAAAAACTGTTTTTT. Translated: CASSLTGTGYEKLFF.

This clone was counted between two and nine times. The chain uses TRBV7-2 and TRBJ1-6; 10 nucleotides match TRBD1. This CDR3 has 15 amino acids. The V segment lost 4 bases and the J segment 8 bases; nucleotides outside the gene matches: 5. The germline V gene has CDR1 SGHTA and CDR2 FQGNSA. The CDR3 region is CASSWRDRGDSPLHF. The DNA of the CDR3 is TGTGCCAGCAGCTGGAGGGACAGGGGTGATTCACCCCTCCACTTT. Full variable domain (outside the CDR3, taken from reference TRBV7-2 and TRBJ1-6): GAGVSQSPSNKVTEKGKDVELRCDPISGHTALYWYRQSLGQGLEFLIYFQGNSAPDKSGLPSDRFSAERTGGSVSTLTIQRTQQEDSAVYLCASSWRDRGDSPLHFGNGTRLTVT.

V and J are TRBV9 and TRBJ2-3, with 9 nucleotides matching TRBD2. CDR1 is SGDLS, CDR2 YYNGEE, per germline. V lost 3 bases to trimming and J lost 6 bases; unmatched junction nucleotides: 11. This CDR3 is 16 amino acids long. The CDR3, as DNA: TGTGCCAGCAGCGGAGAGGGGGCGGGAGGGGCGGATACGCAGTATTTT. It yields the protein CASSGEGAGGADTQYF.

The V gene is TRBV27, the J gene TRBJ2-1, with 8 bases fitting TRBD2. Germline V gene sequence: CDR1 MNHEY, CDR2 SMNVEV (reference sequence). The length of the CDR3 is 14 residues. Unmatched junction bases numbered 10, after V lost 8 bases and J lost 7 bases. CDR3 protein: CASRPGGKRNEQFF. The DNA of the CDR3 is TGTGCCAGCCGCCCGGGAGGGAAGAGGAATGAGCAGTTCTTC.

This sequence joins TRBV6-1 and TRBJ2-7, with a possible D match to TRBD2 (6 bases). CDR1 is MNHNS and CDR2 is SASEGT in the germline V gene. Trimming took off 2 bases at V and 5 bases at J, with 19 bases between the two ends. This CDR3 is 16 amino acids long. This chain's CDR3 is CASSEQLTVRGNEQYF. The CDR3 DNA reads as TGTGCCAGCAGTGAACAGCTCACCGTCCGCGGGAACGAGCAGTACTTC.

The table lists this clone with a few counts. The chain carries TRBV28 and TRBJ2-3; D is uncertain. The V end lost 7 bases, the J end lost 0 bases, and 8 bases lay between the germline ends. CDR1 and CDR2 (germline): MDHEN, SYDVKM. The CDR3 has 13 residues. In DNA form, the CDR3 reads TGTGCCAGCACTGCGTTAAGCACAGATACGCAGTATTTT. This translates into CASTALSTDTQYF.

The chain uses TRBV6-2 or TRBV6-3 and TRBJ2-7, with 9 bases that match TRBD1. The V gene end was trimmed by 4 bases and the J gene end by 5 bases; junction bases not matched to a gene: 12. Germline V gives CDR1 MNHEY, CDR2 SVGEGT. The CDR3 runs 16 residues. CDR3 bases: TGTGCCAGCAGTTCCCTGACAGGGGGGAAGAGGAACGAGCAGTACTTC. Amino acids: CASSSLTGGKRNEQYF.

The chain uses TRBV18 and TRBJ2-2; no definite D call. The CDR3 consists of 16 residues. The germline CDR1 and CDR2 sequences are KGHSH and LQKENI. Trimming took 3 bases from V and 5 from J, leaving 16 bases between them. CDR3 in amino acids: CASSPNTAPSTGELFF. The CDR3 DNA reads TGTGCCAGCTCACCGAACACCGCACCAAGTACCGGGGAGCTGTTTTTT.

This clone has only one observation. The CDR3 bases are TGTGCCAGCAGCTTAGGACTAGCCGGGCAAGAGACCCAGTACTTC. It is translated as CASSLGLAGQETQYF. The J gene is TRBJ2-5, the V gene TRBV7-6; 7 bases align to TRBD2. Germline trimming cut 1 base from V and 2 bases from J; bases unmatched to any gene: 4. CDR1 SGHVS and CDR2 FNYEAQ come from the germline V gene. CDR3 length: 15 residues.